Each of the 22 T cell receptor beta chains below was sequenced from the same sample in a study of shared clonotypes between healthy human individuals. Profiling relied on immunoSEQ multiplex PCR, and the TCRdb table lists in-frame clones only, not all of them. The sample has tens of thousands of clones, 60% to 80% seen once; the top ten hold around 52%. The sample comprised memory CD8+ T cells sorted from blood. Subset denoted: CD45RO+ cells pooled with CCR7-negative TemRA cells. The origin of the receptors is a man aged 25-45 years in good health.

V usage is TRBV4-1 and J usage is TRBJ2-1; 8 bases match TRBD2. V lost 0 bases, J lost 5 bases, and 6 bases stayed unmatched. CDR3 length equals 16 residues. CDR1 is MGHRA, CDR2 YSYEKL, per germline. CDR3 sequence: CASSQDLGLAHNEQFF. The CDR3 DNA follows: TGCGCCAGCAGCCAAGATCTAGGACTAGCCCACAATGAGCAGTTCTTC.

The chain employs TRBV7-9 and TRBJ2-7, with D possibly being TRBD1 (6 bases). Germline loops: CDR1 SEHNR, CDR2 FQNEAQ (reference sequence). Deletions cut 3 bases from V and 3 bases from J, with 15 bases between. CDR3 length: 15 residues. The CDR3 DNA is TGTGCCAGCAGCTTCGCCACAGGGTCAATCTACGAGCAGTACTTC. Amino acid sequence: CASSFATGSIYEQYF.

The V gene is TRBV5-4, the J gene TRBJ1-1; D possibly corresponds to TRBD1 (6 bases). With 4 bases removed from V and 4 bases from J, the gap between germline ends came to 17 bases. The CDR3 is 15 residues long. Germline CDR1 reads SGHNT; CDR2 reads YYREEE (reference sequence). The CDR3 reads CASSIGAQGFTEAFF. The CDR3 nucleotides read TGTGCCAGCAGCATCGGTGCACAGGGCTTCACTGAAGCTTTCTTT.

Remarks on this clone: This likely reflects a read error, since a far larger clone is one base away. Written as DNA, the CDR3 is TGTGCCAGCAGTAATAACTATGGCTACACCTTC. This translates into CASSNNYGYTF. The rearrangement links TRBV6-5 to TRBJ1-2; no reliable D call. Germline CDR1 and CDR2: MNHEY and SVGAGI. V was cut by 5 bases and J by 1 base, with 2 bases left in between. The CDR3 runs to 11 residues.

V is TRBV2 and J is TRBJ1-1; D perhaps matches TRBD1 (5 bases). This CDR3 has 12 amino acids. CDR1 is SNHLY, CDR2 FYNNEI, per germline. Trimming took 6 bases from V and 1 from J, leaving 6 bases between them. The CDR3 protein is CASRRGNTEAFF. DNA for the CDR3: TGTGCCAGCAGGAGGGGGAACACTGAAGCTTTCTTT.

This clone was recorded only once. The genes are TRBV2 and TRBJ2-2, with 7 bases matching TRBD2. Germline values: CDR1 SNHLY, CDR2 FYNNEI. The CDR3 contains 15 residues. V trimming: 0 bases; J trimming: 16 bases; junction bases outside the gene matches: 14. CDR3 nucleotides: TGTGCCAGCAGTGAAGCGCGGAGCGACGCGGGAGCCCCGTTTTTT. Encoded protein: CASSEARSDAGAPFF.

The chain couples TRBV5-6 to TRBJ1-3; D might be TRBD1 (5 bases). Trimming shortened V by 3 bases and J by 2 bases, and 9 bases separated the two germline ends. CDR1 and CDR2 from the germline V gene are SGHDT and YYEEEE. The CDR3 has 14 residues. CDR3 protein: CASSWGTAGNTIYF. The CDR3 nucleotides read TGTGCCAGCAGCTGGGGGACGGCTGGAAACACCATATATTTT.

The rearrangement uses TRBV6-1 and TRBJ2-1; D gene unclear. CDR3 length: 11 amino acids. CDR1 and CDR2 (germline): MNHNS, SASEGT. V lost 0 bases and J 10 bases, leaving 4 bases between the germline ends. The CDR3 here is CASSEAPEQFF. Written as DNA, the CDR3 is TGTGCCAGCAGTGAAGCCCCCGAGCAGTTCTTC.

This chain links TRBV7-8 with TRBJ2-5; a possible D gene is TRBD2 (5 bases). The CDR3 consists of 14 residues. The ends were cut back, 5 bases at V and 2 bases at J, with 12 bases in the middle. Germline CDR1 reads SGHVS; CDR2 reads FQNEAQ. This chain's CDR3 is CASSPPWEQETQYF. DNA of the CDR3: TGTGCCAGCAGCCCGCCCTGGGAGCAAGAGACCCAGTACTTC.

V is TRBV9 and J is TRBJ2-1; 9 bases agree with TRBD1. Germline lookup yields CDR1 SGDLS and CDR2 YYNGEE. Trimming at V came to 7 bases and at J to 7 bases, leaving 9 bases not matched to a gene. There are 14 residues in the CDR3. DNA of the CDR3: TGTGCCAGCGGGTCAGGGACAGGGATAAATGAGCAGTTCTTC. It specifies CASGSGTGINEQFF.

This clone was seen ten or more times. The chain links TRBV9 to TRBJ2-1, with 7 bases fitting TRBD1. Germline trimming cut 4 bases from V and 5 bases from J; bases unmatched to any gene: 6. Germline V gene data show CDR1 as SGDLS and CDR2 as YYNGEE. The CDR3 is 14 residues long. CDR3 in amino acids: CASSPEGQNNEQFF. In DNA, the CDR3 is TGTGCCAGCAGCCCAGAGGGACAGAACAATGAGCAGTTCTTC.

In its sample, this clone was seen a few times. The V gene is TRBV14, the J gene TRBJ1-1; unclear D gene. CDR3 length: 14 amino acids. Germline V CDR1 and CDR2: SGHDN, FVKESK. Between the trimmed V and J ends, which lost 0 bases and 5 bases, there was a span of 10 bases. The CDR3 DNA is TGTGCCAGCAGCCAAGATCACCGGATAACTGAAGCTTTCTTT. It translates to CASSQDHRITEAFF.

This clone was detected only a few times. The chain couples TRBV11-2 to TRBJ2-2; D possibly matches TRBD1 or TRBD2 (5 bases each). The CDR3 length is 15 residues. CDR1 and CDR2 from the germline V gene are SGHAT and FQNNGV. V lost 2 bases, J lost 7 bases, and 14 bases lay in between. CDR3 loop: CASSLRDRGSGELFF. In nucleotides, the CDR3 is TGTGCCAGCAGCTTACGCGATCGGGGCAGCGGGGAGCTGTTTTTT.

The V call is TRBV10-2, the J call TRBJ2-5; TRBD1 agrees at 7 bases. J gave up 2 bases and V 11 bases, and 8 bases lay outside the gene matches. Germline values: CDR1 WSHSY, CDR2 SAAADI. The CDR3 has 13 amino acids. The CDR3 protein is CAARGRGQETQYF. In DNA form, the CDR3 reads TGCGCCGCGCGAGGCAGGGGGCAAGAGACCCAGTACTTC.

This clone was detected only a few times. CDR3 in amino acids: CASSQVLRGRTRTEAFF. The CDR3 nucleotides are TGCGCCAGCAGCCAAGTTTTAAGGGGGCGAACTCGGACTGAAGCTTTCTTT. The rearrangement joins TRBV4-3 to TRBJ1-1; 7 bases align to TRBD1. V was pared by 1 base and J by 5 bases, with 13 bases of the junction left unmatched. Germline lookup yields CDR1 LGHNA and CDR2 YSLEER. This CDR3 has 17 residues.

For this clone: A read error is the likely source, as a far larger clone sits one nucleotide away. In the same sample, other DNA sequences code for this CDR3. The chain joins TRBV10-3 to TRBJ2-7; TRBD1 might be the D (5 bases). Germline V gene data show CDR1 as ENHRY and CDR2 as SYGVKD. CDR3 length equals 12 residues. CDR3 in DNA: TGCGCCACCTCGGACAATTCCTACGAGCAGTACTTC. Translating gives CATSDNSYEQYF.

The gene calls are TRBV5-6 and TRBJ2-1; 9 positions match TRBD1. This CDR3 spans 14 amino acids. Germline CDR1 reads SGHDT; CDR2 reads YYEEEE. Trimming took 3 bases from V and 8 from J; bases not matched to a gene: 6. Here the CDR3 DNA reads TGTGCCAGCAGCTGGGGGGACAGGGCCGATGAGCAGTTCTTC. Its protein is CASSWGDRADEQFF.

The table lists this clone with many counts. The V and J genes are TRBV6-1 and TRBJ2-2; TRBD1 matches at 7 bases. This CDR3 spans 15 amino acids. With V trimmed by 7 bases and J by 5 bases, 10 bases remained unmatched. Germline V gene sequence: CDR1 MNHNS, CDR2 SASEGT. The CDR3 reads CASTIDRVVTGELFF. CDR3 nucleotide sequence: TGTGCCAGCACGATCGACAGGGTCGTAACCGGGGAGCTGTTTTTT.

The chain carries TRBV29-1 and TRBJ2-1, with 10 bases aligning to TRBD1. Germline CDR1 is SQVTM and CDR2 is ANQGSEA. The length of the CDR3 is 13 residues. The ends lost 2 bases at V and 8 bases at J; junction bases unmatched: 3. This chain's CDR3 is CSVERGTGDEQFF. The CDR3 DNA follows: TGCAGCGTTGAACGAGGGACAGGGGATGAGCAGTTCTTC.

The chain recombines TRBV28 with TRBJ2-3; 7 nucleotides match TRBD2. V trimming: 5 bases; J trimming: 6 bases; junction bases outside the gene matches: 14. In germline, CDR1 is MDHEN, CDR2 SYDVKM. The CDR3 has 16 amino acids. The CDR3 loop is CASSQTPGGQRDTQYF. The CDR3 nucleotides are TGTGCCAGCAGTCAAACGCCGGGAGGTCAGCGGGATACGCAGTATTTT.

This clone has a handful of counts. The CDR3 region is CASSVDNSNQPQHF. The CDR3 DNA reads TGTGCCAGCAGTGTGGACAATAGCAATCAGCCCCAGCATTTT. The chain joins TRBV2 to TRBJ1-5; D may be TRBD1 (5 bases). Per the germline V gene, CDR1 is SNHLY and CDR2 is FYNNEI. V was shortened by 4 bases and J by 0 bases, with 7 bases between the two germline ends. The CDR3 extends over 14 amino acids.

The chain recombines TRBV6-1 with TRBJ2-7; maybe TRBD1 (6 bases). V lost 2 bases and J lost 5, with 10 bases in between. Germline V gene data show CDR1 as MNHNS and CDR2 as SASEGT. CDR3 length: 13 amino acids. CDR3 coding DNA: TGTGCCAGCAGTGAAAACAGGGCCCACGAGCAGTACTTC. It translates to CASSENRAHEQYF.